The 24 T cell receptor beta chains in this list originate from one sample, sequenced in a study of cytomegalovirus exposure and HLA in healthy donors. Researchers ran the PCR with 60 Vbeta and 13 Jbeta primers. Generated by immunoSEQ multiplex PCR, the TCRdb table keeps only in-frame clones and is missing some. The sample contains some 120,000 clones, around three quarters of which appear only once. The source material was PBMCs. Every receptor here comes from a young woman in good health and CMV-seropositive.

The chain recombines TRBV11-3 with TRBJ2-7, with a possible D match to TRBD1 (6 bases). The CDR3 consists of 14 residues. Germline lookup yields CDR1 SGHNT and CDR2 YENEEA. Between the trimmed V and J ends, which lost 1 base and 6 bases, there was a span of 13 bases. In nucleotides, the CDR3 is TGTGCCAGCAGCTTAGGGGGGCGCTTAAGCGAGCAGTACTTC. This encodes CASSLGGRLSEQYF. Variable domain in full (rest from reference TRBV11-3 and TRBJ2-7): EAGVVQSPRYKIIEKKQPVAFWCNPISGHNTLYWYLQNLGQGPELLIRYENEEAVDDSQLPKDRFSAERLKGVDSTLKIQPAELGDSAVYLCASSLGGRLSEQYFGPGTRLTVT.

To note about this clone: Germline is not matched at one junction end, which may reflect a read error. The CDR3 loop is CASSLNQGDTEASF. CDR3 nucleotide sequence: TGTGCCAGCAGCTTAAACCAGGGGGACACTGAAGCTTCCTTT. The gene calls are TRBV7-9 and TRBJ1-1, with TRBD1 identical over 7 bases. CDR3 size: 14 residues. CDR1 and CDR2 (germline): SEHNR, FQNEAQ (reference sequence).

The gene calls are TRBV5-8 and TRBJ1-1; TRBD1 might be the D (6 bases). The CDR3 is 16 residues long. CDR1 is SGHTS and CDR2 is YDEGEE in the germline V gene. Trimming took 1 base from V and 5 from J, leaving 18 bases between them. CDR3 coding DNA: TGTGCCAGCAGCTTGAGCCCGGCAGGGGTGGGTACTGAAGCTTTCTTT. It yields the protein CASSLSPAGVGTEAFF.

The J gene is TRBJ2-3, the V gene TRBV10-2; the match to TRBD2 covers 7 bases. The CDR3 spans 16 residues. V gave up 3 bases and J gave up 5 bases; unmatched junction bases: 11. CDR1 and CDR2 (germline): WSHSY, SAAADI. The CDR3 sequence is CASSENRGGSEDTQYF. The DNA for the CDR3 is TGCGCCAGCAGTGAAAATAGGGGCGGGAGTGAAGATACGCAGTATTTT.

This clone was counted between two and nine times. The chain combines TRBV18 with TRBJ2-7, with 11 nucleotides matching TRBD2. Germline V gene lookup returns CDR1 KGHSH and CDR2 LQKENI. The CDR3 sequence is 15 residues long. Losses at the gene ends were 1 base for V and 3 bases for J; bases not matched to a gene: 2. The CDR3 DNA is TGTGCCAGCTCACCACGGGGGACTAGCGGCTACGAGCAGTACTTC. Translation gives CASSPRGTSGYEQYF.

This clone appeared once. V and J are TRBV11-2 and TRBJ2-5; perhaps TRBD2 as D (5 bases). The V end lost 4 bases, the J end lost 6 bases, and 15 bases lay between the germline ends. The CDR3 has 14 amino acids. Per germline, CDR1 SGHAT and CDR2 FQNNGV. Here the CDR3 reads CASSSPGTIKTQYF. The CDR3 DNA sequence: TGTGCCAGCAGCTCTCCGGGAACGATAAAGACCCAGTACTTC.

CDR3 nucleotides: TGTGCCAGCAGCTTAAGGTGGGGCGAAAAACTGTTTTTT. Protein: CASSLRWGEKLFF. The chain joins TRBV7-3 to TRBJ1-4; tentatively, D is TRBD1 (5 bases). There are 13 residues in the CDR3. Trimming left V 1 base short and J 8 bases short, with 8 bases between. Germline V lookup: CDR1 SGHTA, CDR2 FQGTGA.

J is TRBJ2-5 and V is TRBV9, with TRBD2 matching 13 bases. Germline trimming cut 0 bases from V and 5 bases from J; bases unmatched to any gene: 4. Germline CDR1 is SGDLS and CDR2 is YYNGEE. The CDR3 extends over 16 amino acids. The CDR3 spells CASSVGTSGSGETQYF. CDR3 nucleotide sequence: TGTGCCAGCAGCGTAGGGACTAGCGGGAGTGGGGAGACCCAGTACTTC.

CDR3 nucleotide sequence: TGTGCCAGCAGTTACTCGGCAGGATCTAATGAAAAACTGTTTTTT. Amino acids: CASSYSAGSNEKLFF. The V and J genes are TRBV6-5 and TRBJ1-4, with no clear D. The germline CDR1 and CDR2 sequences are MNHEY and SVGAGI. Deletions cut 0 bases from V and 3 bases from J, with 8 bases between. The CDR3 is made up of 15 amino acids.

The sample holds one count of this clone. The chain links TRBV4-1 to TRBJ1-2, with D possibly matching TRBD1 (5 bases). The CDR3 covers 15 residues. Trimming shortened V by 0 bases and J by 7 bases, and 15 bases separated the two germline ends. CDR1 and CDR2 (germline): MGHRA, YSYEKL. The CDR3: CASSQDAGLGFGYTF. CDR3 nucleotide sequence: TGCGCCAGCAGCCAAGATGCAGGGTTGGGGTTTGGCTACACCTTC.

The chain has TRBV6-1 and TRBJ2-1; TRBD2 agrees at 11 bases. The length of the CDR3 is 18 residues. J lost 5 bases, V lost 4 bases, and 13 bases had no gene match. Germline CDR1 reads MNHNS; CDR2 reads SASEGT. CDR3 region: CASSVTSGIILLHNEQFF. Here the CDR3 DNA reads TGTGCCAGCAGTGTGACTAGCGGGATTATACTACTTCACAATGAGCAGTTCTTC.

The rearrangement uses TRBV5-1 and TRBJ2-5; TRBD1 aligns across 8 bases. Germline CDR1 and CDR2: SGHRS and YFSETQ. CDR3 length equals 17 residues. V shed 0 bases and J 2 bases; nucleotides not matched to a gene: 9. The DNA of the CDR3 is TGCGCCAGCAGCTTGGGTGCAGGGGGCTTTCGTCAAGAGACCCAGTACTTC. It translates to CASSLGAGGFRQETQYF.

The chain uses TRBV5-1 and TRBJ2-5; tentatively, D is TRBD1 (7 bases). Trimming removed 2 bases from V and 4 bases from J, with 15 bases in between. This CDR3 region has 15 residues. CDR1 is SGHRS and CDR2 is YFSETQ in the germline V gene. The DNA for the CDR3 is TGCGCCAGCAGCTTAGCTCAGGGGGGAGGAGAGACCCAGTACTTC. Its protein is CASSLAQGGGETQYF.

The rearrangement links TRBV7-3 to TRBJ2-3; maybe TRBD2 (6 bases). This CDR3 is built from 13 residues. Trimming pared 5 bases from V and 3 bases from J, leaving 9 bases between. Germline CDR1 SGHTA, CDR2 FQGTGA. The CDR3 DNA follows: TGTGCCAGCAGCGCGGGAACTACAGATACGCAGTATTTT. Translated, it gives CASSAGTTDTQYF.

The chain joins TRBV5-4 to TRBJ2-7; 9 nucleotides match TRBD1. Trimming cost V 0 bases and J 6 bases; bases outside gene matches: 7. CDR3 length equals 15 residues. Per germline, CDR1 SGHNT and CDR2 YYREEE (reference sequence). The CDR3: CASSLGTGVLGEQYF. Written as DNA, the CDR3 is TGTGCCAGCAGCTTGGGGACAGGGGTTCTCGGCGAGCAGTACTTC.

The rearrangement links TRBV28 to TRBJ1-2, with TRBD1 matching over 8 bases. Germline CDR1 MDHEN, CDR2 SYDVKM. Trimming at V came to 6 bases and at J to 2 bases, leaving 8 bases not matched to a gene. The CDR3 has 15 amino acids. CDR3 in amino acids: CASSPGQGGNYGYTF. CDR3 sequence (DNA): TGTGCCAGCAGCCCAGGACAGGGCGGGAACTATGGCTACACCTTC.

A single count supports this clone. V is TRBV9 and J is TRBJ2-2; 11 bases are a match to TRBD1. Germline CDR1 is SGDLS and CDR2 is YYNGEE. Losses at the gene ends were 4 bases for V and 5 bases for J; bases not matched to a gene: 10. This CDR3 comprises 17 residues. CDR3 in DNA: TGTGCCAGCAGCACGACATGGACAGGGGGCGTAACCGGGGAGCTGTTTTTT. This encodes CASSTTWTGGVTGELFF.

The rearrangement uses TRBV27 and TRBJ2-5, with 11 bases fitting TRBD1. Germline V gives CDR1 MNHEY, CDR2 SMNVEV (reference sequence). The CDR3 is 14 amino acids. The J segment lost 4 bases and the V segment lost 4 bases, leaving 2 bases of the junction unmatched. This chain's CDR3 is CASSWTGGGETQYF. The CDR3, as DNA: TGTGCCAGCAGTTGGACAGGGGGCGGAGAGACCCAGTACTTC.

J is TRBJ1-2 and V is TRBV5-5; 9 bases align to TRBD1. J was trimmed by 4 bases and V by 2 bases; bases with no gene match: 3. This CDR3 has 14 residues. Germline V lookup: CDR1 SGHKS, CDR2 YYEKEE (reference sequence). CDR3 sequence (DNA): TGTGCCAGCAGCTTACAGGGGGCGTCCTATGGCTACACCTTC. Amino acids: CASSLQGASYGYTF. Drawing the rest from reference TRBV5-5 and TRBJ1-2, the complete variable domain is DAGVTQSPTHLIKTRGQQVTLRCSPISGHKSVSWYQQVLGQGPQFIFQYYEKEERGRGNFPDRFSARQFPNYSSELNVNALLLGDSALYLCASSLQGASYGYTFGSGTRLTVV.

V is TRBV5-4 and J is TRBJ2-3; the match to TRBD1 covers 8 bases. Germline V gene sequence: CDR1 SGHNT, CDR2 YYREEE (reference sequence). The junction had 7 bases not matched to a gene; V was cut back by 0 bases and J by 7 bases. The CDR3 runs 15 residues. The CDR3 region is CASSLGTGGTNTQYF. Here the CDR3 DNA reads TGTGCCAGCAGCTTGGGCACAGGGGGAACGAATACGCAGTATTTT.

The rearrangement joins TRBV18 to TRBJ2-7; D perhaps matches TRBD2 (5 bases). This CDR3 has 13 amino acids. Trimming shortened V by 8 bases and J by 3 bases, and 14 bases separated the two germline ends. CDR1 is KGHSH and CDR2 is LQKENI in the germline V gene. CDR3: CASRGQVVYEQYF. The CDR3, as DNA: TGTGCCAGCCGCGGGCAGGTGGTCTACGAGCAGTACTTC.

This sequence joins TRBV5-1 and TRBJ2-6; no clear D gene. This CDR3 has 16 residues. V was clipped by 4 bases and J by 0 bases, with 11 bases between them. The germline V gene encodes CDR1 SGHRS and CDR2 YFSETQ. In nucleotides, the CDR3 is TGCGCCAGCAGCGCAAGTCTTAGCTCTGGGGCCAACGTCCTGACTTTC. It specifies CASSASLSSGANVLTF.

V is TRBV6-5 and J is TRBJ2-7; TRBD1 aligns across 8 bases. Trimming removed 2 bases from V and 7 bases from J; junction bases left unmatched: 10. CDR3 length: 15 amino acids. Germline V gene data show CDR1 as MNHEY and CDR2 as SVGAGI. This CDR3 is CASSYGQGATREQYF. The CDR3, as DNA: TGTGCCAGCAGTTACGGACAGGGCGCAACCCGGGAGCAGTACTTC.

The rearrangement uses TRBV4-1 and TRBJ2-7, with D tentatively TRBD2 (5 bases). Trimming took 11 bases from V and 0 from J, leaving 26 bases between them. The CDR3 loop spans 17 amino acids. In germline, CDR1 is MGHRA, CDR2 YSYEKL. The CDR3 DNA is TGCGCCCGGCAGGAGCGGACGGCGGCCCTCTCCTCCTACGAGCAGTACTTC. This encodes CARQERTAALSSYEQYF.